A selection of T cell receptor beta chains follows, all from one sample in a study of cytomegalovirus exposure and HLA in healthy donors. Here immunoSEQ multiplex PCR was the method, and the copy in TCRdb shows in-frame clones only, minus some. The sample carries over 150,000 clones, over 75% recorded once. Source material: PBMCs. Receptors originate from a woman aged 18-29 years in good health and CMV-seronegative. Both conserved end residues are part of each CDR3. The order of the fields is D gene, V gene, clone size, J gene, CDR3 DNA, CDR3 protein. D genes are given only for firm matches. The size of a clone is reported for some rows only, either as once, few or many, or as a class for expanded clones.

.	TRBV23-1	.	TRBJ1-4	TGCGCCAGCAGTCAATCGACCCCGACAGCAGATAATGAAAAACTGTTTTTT	CASSQSTPTADNEKLFF
TRBD1	TRBV25-1	.	TRBJ1-4	TGTGCCAGCCGTAACCGGGACAGCGAAATTGAAAAACTGTTTTTT	CASRNRDSEIEKLFF
TRBD1	TRBV6-1	.	TRBJ1-3	TGTGCCAGCAGTGGGGGACAGGGGAGAAACACCATATATTTT	CASSGGQGRNTIYF
.	TRBV6-1	.	TRBJ1-2	TGTGCCAGCAGAAACAGAGGGTCGGGGGGCTACACCTTC	CASRNRGSGGYTF
.	TRBV7-3	.	TRBJ1-1	TGTGCCAGCAGCCCTCGGACGGGGAGCACTGAAGCTTTCTTT	CASSPRTGSTEAFF
TRBD1	TRBV14	.	TRBJ2-5	TGTGCCAGCAGCCAAGAGGGCCCGGGACAGGGACGGCTGGAGACCCAGTACTTC	CASSQEGPGQGRLETQYF
TRBD2	TRBV4-1	.	TRBJ2-1	TGCGCCAGCAGCCAAGTCGAGGCGACTAGCGAGGGCAATGAGCAGTTCTTC	CASSQVEATSEGNEQFF
.	TRBV9	.	TRBJ1-6	TGTGCCAGCAGCGGCGGCAGGGTCGGATCACCCCTCCACTTT	CASSGGRVGSPLHF
TRBD2	TRBV2	.	TRBJ2-3	TGTGCCAGCACCCGGACTAGCGGCGATACAGATACGCAGTATTTT	CASTRTSGDTDTQYF
.	TRBV2	.	TRBJ2-2	TGTGCCAGCAGTGGGGGGCCCGGGGAGCTGTTTTTT	CASSGGPGELFF
TRBD2	TRBV30	once	TRBJ2-7	TGTGCCTGGAGCAACCCTTTGCGGGAGGACGCCTACGAGCAGTACTTC	CAWSNPLREDAYEQYF
TRBD2	TRBV6-1	.	TRBJ2-1	TGTGCCAGCAGTGAACCCGGGACTATTTACAATGAGCAGTTCTTC	CASSEPGTIYNEQFF
TRBD1	TRBV6-6	.	TRBJ2-1	TGTGCCAGCAGGGAAGGACAGGGGTCCTACAATGAGCAGTTCTTC	CASREGQGSYNEQFF
TRBD1	TRBV29-1	.	TRBJ2-1	TGCAGCGTTCTGGACAGGGTTCATGAGCAGTTCTTC	CSVLDRVHEQFF
TRBD2	TRBV6-4	.	TRBJ2-3	TGTGCCAGCAGTTTAGCGGGGGGGCCAGATACGCAGTATTTT	CASSLAGGPDTQYF
.	TRBV5-1	.	TRBJ2-7	TGCGCCAGCAGCTCCAGGGGTTGGCACGAGCAGTACTTC	CASSSRGWHEQYF
TRBD1	TRBV28	.	TRBJ2-4	TGTGCCAGCAGTTTAGGGACAGGGGTAAGAAACATTCAGTACTTC	CASSLGTGVRNIQYF
TRBD1	TRBV28	.	TRBJ2-3	TGTGCCAGCAGTATTACACGAGACAGGGGGAAACTTTTT	CASSITRDRGKLF
TRBD2	TRBV5-1	.	TRBJ2-2	TGCGCCAGCAGCAGGTTTTCGAGGGAGGGGAACACCGGGGAGCTGTTTTTT	CASSRFSREGNTGELFF
.	TRBV6-6	.	TRBJ2-7	TGTGCCAGCAGTTACACAGGGTACTACTACGAGCAGTACTTC	CASSYTGYYYEQYF
.	TRBV25-1	.	TRBJ1-1	TGTGCCAGCAGTGGAGAGGGTAGGCACACTGAAGCTTTCTTT	CASSGEGRHTEAFF
.	TRBV5-4	.	TRBJ1-1	TGTGCCAGCAGCTCACAGGAGAACACTGAAGCTTTCTTT	CASSSQENTEAFF
.	TRBV11-3	once	TRBJ2-1	TGTGCCAGCAGTCTCCTGGGTGTGACGGGCAATGAGCAGTTCTTC	CASSLLGVTGNEQFF
TRBD2	TRBV5-4	once	TRBJ2-7	TGTGCCAGCAGCCCGCCAGGACTAGCGGGGATCTCCTACGAGCAGTACTTC	CASSPPGLAGISYEQYF